The rows below give T cell receptor beta chains drawn from one sample of a study of a mutant IDH1 vaccine in newly diagnosed glioma. The antigens for these receptors are not known. Clones were sequenced by immunoSEQ multiplex PCR, and TCRdb holds only the in-frame ones, with some missing. This table has some 50,000 clones, 65% appearing once. Sample: peripheral blood mononuclear cells (PBMCs), taken from a glioma patient whose treatment included an IDH1 peptide vaccine. The receptors originated from a man aged 40-55 years with glioma. Some clones in this sample may be carry-over from other donors' samples. The conserved cysteine and the conserved F or W are not part of the CDR3 here. Not all rows give a size; the values are once, few, many and, for expanded clones, a class.

TRBJ1-3	TRBV5-1	once	ASSLETASSGNTIY
TRBJ1-2	TRBV19	medium-sized	ASSWSLDKGYT
TRBJ2-6	TRBV7-9	once	AAGQGSSGANVLT
TRBJ2-7	TRBV5-6	-	ASSLVGRKSEQY
TRBJ1-2	TRBV29-1	few	SVEVDMVYGYT
TRBJ2-7	TRBV6-1	-	ASRARVSPYEQY
TRBJ1-6	TRBV6-1	few	ASTTRDRPSSPLH
TRBJ1-1	TRBV5-4	-	ASRPRGGENTEAF
TRBJ1-2	TRBV19	-	ASSPPRQGGNYGYT
TRBJ1-2	TRBV15	-	ATSRGTGGNYGYT
TRBJ1-5	TRBV2	few	ASRGGGTGEGQPQH
TRBJ1-1	TRBV7-2	-	ASMRGRGGGAF
TRBJ2-2	TRBV4-1	-	ASSQDGPGTGELF
TRBJ2-5	TRBV5-4	-	ASSQQGAGETQY
TRBJ2-7	TRBV6-1	few	ASSEVRGPTYEQY
TRBJ2-1	TRBV4-1	-	ASSQETRGALDEQF
TRBJ2-5	TRBV6-5	medium-sized	ASSYSSSLRETQY
TRBJ2-2	TRBV25-1	-	ASSPGELF
TRBJ1-5	TRBV12-5	many	ASGLGDRVLQPQH
TRBJ2-7	TRBV18	-	ASSPTGQGEQY
TRBJ1-2	TRBV5-1	once	ASSTHGSTAYYGYT
TRBJ2-6	TRBV29-1	once	SVVVYSGANVLT
TRBJ2-7	TRBV7-2	-	ASSLGAEPSYEQY
TRBJ1-3	TRBV6-5	-	ASRRELAGNTIY
TRBJ2-1	TRBV29-1	-	SVVGVLGNEQF
TRBJ1-1	TRBV6-5	few	ASHRARQKNTEAF
TRBJ2-7	TRBV5-1	-	ASSLVAQSSYEQY
TRBJ2-5	TRBV2	-	ASSEGQGQETQY
TRBJ1-6	TRBV7-2	once	ASSLPPYQGLESPLH
TRBJ1-3	TRBV14	-	ASSHRQTPGNTIY
TRBJ1-3	TRBV6-5	-	ASSYSDPTIGNTIY
TRBJ1-4	TRBV27	-	ASRGTATNEKLF
TRBJ2-5	TRBV30	-	AWRPRGADETQY
TRBJ1-2	TRBV20-1	-	SAKNLYGYT
TRBJ1-1	TRBV5-1	few	ASSFNTGTGGTEAF
TRBJ1-2	TRBV5-1	-	ASSSLVWGVTGSFYGYT